A selection of T cell receptor beta chains follows, all from one sample in a study of cytomegalovirus exposure and HLA in healthy donors. Some clones are missing from TCRdb's copy, which holds only in-frame ones; the method was immunoSEQ multiplex PCR. The table records around 190,000 clones, about 83% of them present only once. Sequences were obtained from PBMCs. Every receptor here comes from a female donor in good health and CMV-seronegative. Each CDR3 is given with its conserved first and last residue. D genes are given only for firm matches. Not all rows give a size; the values are once, few, many and, for expanded clones, a class.

TRBV19	TRBJ1-4	.	.	TGTGCCAGTAGTATCAAAGGACCCCCAGGAGGAAAACTGTTTTTT	CASSIKGPPGGKLFF
TRBV7-6	TRBJ2-7	.	.	TGTGCCAGCAGCTTAGGGTCGCCCCGGGAGCCTTACGAGCAGTACTTC	CASSLGSPREPYEQYF
TRBV27	TRBJ2-2	TRBD1	.	TGTGCCAGCAGAACGGGACAGGGCGCCCTGAGGGGCACCGGGGAGCTGTTTTTT	CASRTGQGALRGTGELFF
TRBV9	TRBJ1-5	.	few	TGTGCCAGCAGCGATGGAGACAGTAGCAATCAGCCCCAGCATTTT	CASSDGDSSNQPQHF
TRBV27	TRBJ2-5	.	.	TGTGCCAGCAGTTTATTCGGGGGGCAGTGGGAGACCCAGTACTTC	CASSLFGGQWETQYF
TRBV30	TRBJ2-3	TRBD2	.	TGTGCCTGGAGCCTAACTAGCGGGGGTAAAGATACGCAGTATTTT	CAWSLTSGGKDTQYF
TRBV5-1	TRBJ2-3	.	once	TGCGCCAGCAGTCAAGGTAGCGCCACAGATACGCAGTATTTT	CASSQGSATDTQYF
TRBV19	TRBJ2-7	TRBD1	.	TGTGCCAGTAGTGTCCGGACAGGCGGTACCTACGAGCAGTACTTC	CASSVRTGGTYEQYF
TRBV9	TRBJ2-1	.	.	TGTGCCAGCAGCGTAGAGGGGGAGTCTACCTACAATGAGCAGTTCTTC	CASSVEGESTYNEQFF
TRBV6-5	TRBJ2-7	.	.	TGTGCCAGCAGTGTCAGGGGCCGCTACGAGCAGTACTTC	CASSVRGRYEQYF
TRBV11-3	TRBJ1-1	.	few	TGTGCCAGCAGGTCGTCGAACACTGAAGCTTTCTTT	CASRSSNTEAFF
TRBV27	TRBJ1-1	.	few	TGTGCCAGCAGCGGGGGGCGGTTCACTGAAGCTTTCTTT	CASSGGRFTEAFF
TRBV7-2	TRBJ1-1	TRBD1	.	TGTGCCAGCAGCTCGACAGGGGGCAGGACGAACACTGAAGCTTTCTTT	CASSSTGGRTNTEAFF
TRBV21-1	TRBJ1-5	.	.	TGTGCCAGCAAAGATGGGACAGGGGAGGAGGGGAATCAGCCCCAGCATTTT	CASKDGTGEEGNQPQHF
TRBV2	TRBJ1-1	.	.	TGTGCCAGCGACAGGCTGAACACTGAAGCTTTCTTT	CASDRLNTEAFF
TRBV28	TRBJ1-2	.	.	TGTGCCAGCCGTTCGTCCGGGAAGTATGGCTACACCTTC	CASRSSGKYGYTF
TRBV28	TRBJ2-2	.	.	TGTGCCAGCAATCCGACACACTACACCGGGGAGCTGTTTTTT	CASNPTHYTGELFF
TRBV7-9	TRBJ1-2	TRBD1	.	TGTGCCAGCAGCCCCCGGACAGGGGGGTCAGATGGCTACACCTTC	CASSPRTGGSDGYTF
TRBV7-9	TRBJ1-1	.	.	TGTGCCAGCAGCCTAACACGGATCCGGGGGACTGAAGCTTTCTTT	CASSLTRIRGTEAFF
TRBV6-5	TRBJ2-7	TRBD2	.	TGTGCCAGCAGTTACTCAGACGGGGGGAACGAGCAGTACTTC	CASSYSDGGNEQYF
TRBV9	TRBJ2-7	.	.	TGTGCCAGCAGCGTAGGCACAGTTCCGTACGAGCAGTACTTC	CASSVGTVPYEQYF
TRBV7-2	TRBJ2-2	.	.	TGTGCCAGCAGCTTAGCAGCGCCTGGGACCGGGGAGCTGTTTTTT	CASSLAAPGTGELFF
TRBV25-1	TRBJ2-1	TRBD2	.	TGTGCCAGCGGGACTAGCGGGAGTTACAATGAGCAGTTCTTC	CASGTSGSYNEQFF
TRBV7-9	TRBJ2-1	TRBD1	once	TGTGCCAGCAGCTCGTCTAGACAGGGAAGCAATGAGCAGTTCTTC	CASSSSRQGSNEQFF
TRBV19	TRBJ1-3	.	.	TGTGCCAGTAGTATGCCCGGGAGGCCGCCTTGGAACACCATATATTTT	CASSMPGRPPWNTIYF
TRBV9	TRBJ2-1	TRBD2	.	TGTGCCAGCAGCGTAGATGCTAGCGGGATGAATGAGCAGTTCTTC	CASSVDASGMNEQFF
TRBV5-4	TRBJ1-6	.	.	TGTGCCAGCAGCCTCAGGGGCTCCTATAATTCACCCCTCCACTTT	CASSLRGSYNSPLHF
TRBV11-1	TRBJ2-7	TRBD1	.	TGTGCCAGCAGCTTGGGGATTGACAGGGGGCACCCCTACGAGCAGTACTTC	CASSLGIDRGHPYEQYF
TRBV28	TRBJ2-7	TRBD2	.	TGTGCCAGCAGTTTAAGGGGGGGACTAGCGGGAGTCGAGCAGTACTTC	CASSLRGGLAGVEQYF
TRBV5-1	TRBJ2-5	.	few	TGCGCCAGCAGCTTGGAAGCTAGCCGGGGGACCCAGTACTTC	CASSLEASRGTQYF
TRBV27	TRBJ2-7	TRBD2	.	TGTGCCAGCAGTTTATCAGGACTAGCGGGAGGGTCCTACGAGCAGTACTTC	CASSLSGLAGGSYEQYF
TRBV5-5	TRBJ2-3	TRBD2	.	TGTGCCAGCAGCGTAACTAGCGGTGCGAGTTTTAAACCGCAGTATTTT	CASSVTSGASFKPQYF
TRBV4-2	TRBJ2-7	.	.	TGTGCCAGCAGCCAAGAACGGACAGTAATAGGGGGCGAGCAGTACTTC	CASSQERTVIGGEQYF
TRBV14	TRBJ2-2	.	.	TGTGCCAGCAGCCAAGGTTGGAGGGGGCGCGCCGGGGAGCTGTTTTTT	CASSQGWRGRAGELFF
TRBV7-3	TRBJ2-5	.	few	TGTGCCAGCAGCTTAACGGCGGGGGCCGGAGAGACCCAGTACTTC	CASSLTAGAGETQYF
TRBV4-1	TRBJ1-1	TRBD1	.	TGCGCCAGCAGCCAAGAAGCGGCAGGGGGCGCGAACATGAACACTGAAGCTTTCTTT	CASSQEAAGGANMNTEAFF
TRBV13	TRBJ1-1	.	few	TGTGCCAGCAGCTTAGAAAGCAGTGGGCGGAGGTTTGAAGCTTTCTTT	CASSLESSGRRFEAFF
TRBV19	TRBJ2-1	TRBD2	.	TGTGCCAGTACGGGACTAGCGGGTTACAATGAGCAGTTCTTC	CASTGLAGYNEQFF
TRBV28	TRBJ2-7	TRBD2	.	TGTGCCAGCAGTTCGCCGGGACTAGCGGTATTATCTTCCTGGGAGCAGTACTTC	CASSSPGLAVLSSWEQYF
TRBV4-1	TRBJ1-2	TRBD1	.	TGCGCCAGCAGCCAGCCGGGACAGGGCCAGGGAATCAACACCTTC	CASSQPGQGQGINTF
TRBV4-2	TRBJ2-5	.	.	TGTGCCAGCAGCCAAGGGGCTGTACTTCAGCACCAAGAGACCCAGTACTTC	CASSQGAVLQHQETQYF
TRBV18	TRBJ2-3	TRBD1	.	TGTGCCAGCTCCTATCGACAGGGGAGCACAGATACGCAGTATTTT	CASSYRQGSTDTQYF
TRBV4-1	TRBJ2-7	.	.	TGCGCCAGCAGCCAAGGCTTTACAGGAGTTACGGACGAGCAGTACTTC	CASSQGFTGVTDEQYF
TRBV5-1	TRBJ1-2	.	once	TGCGCCAGCAGCTTGGGGCAGGGAATGGAATATGGCTACACCTTC	CASSLGQGMEYGYTF
TRBV7-8	TRBJ1-2	.	.	TGTGCCAGCAGCTTGTGGATAAGCGGCTATGGCTACACCTTC	CASSLWISGYGYTF
TRBV2	TRBJ2-7	.	.	TGTGCCAGCGGGGGGCCCGGGACAGCGTTCTACGAGCAGTACTTC	CASGGPGTAFYEQYF
TRBV5-8	TRBJ2-7	.	.	TGTGCCAGCACCGAGAGGGCCTACGAGCAGTACTTC	CASTERAYEQYF
TRBV27	TRBJ1-6	TRBD1	.	TGTGCCAGCACCAACCGGGACAGGGTCGGACCCCTCCACTTT	CASTNRDRVGPLHF
TRBV6-1	TRBJ2-5	.	.	TGTGCCAGCAGTGAAGCTACACAGGGAAAAGAGACCCAGTACTTC	CASSEATQGKETQYF
TRBV5-4	TRBJ1-1	.	.	TGTGCCAGCAGCCAAAAGGCGGCAGGGGACACTGAAGCTTTCTTT	CASSQKAAGDTEAFF
TRBV30	TRBJ1-1	.	.	TGTGCCTGGAGTGCGGACAGGAACACTGAAGCTTTCTTT	CAWSADRNTEAFF
TRBV28	TRBJ2-7	TRBD1	.	TGTGCCAGCAGCCCTACAGGGGGCTCCTACGAGCAGTACTTC	CASSPTGGSYEQYF
TRBV7-8	TRBJ2-3	TRBD1	.	TGTGCCAGCACCAGGACAGGGGGCACAGATACGCAGTATTTT	CASTRTGGTDTQYF
TRBV28	TRBJ2-7	.	.	TGTGCCAGCAGTCCCAACGAGGGCTACGAGCAGTACTTC	CASSPNEGYEQYF
TRBV27	TRBJ2-3	TRBD2	.	TGTGCCAGCAGTTCCCTCGGGGGGAGCACAGATACGCAGTATTTT	CASSSLGGSTDTQYF
TRBV4-1	TRBJ2-7	TRBD1	.	TGCGCCAGCAGCCAGGGGACAGGGAAAGGCTACGAGCAGTACTTC	CASSQGTGKGYEQYF